This T cell receptor (beta chain) was sequenced for a study of PD-L1 blockade in urothelial cancer. Study as a whole: Tumors yielded a median of roughly 1,500 T cells.

This CDR3 has 16 residues. Trimming at V came to 6 bases and at J to 8 bases, leaving 14 bases not matched to a gene. On this clone itself: Its target is unknown.

Sequencing used immunoSEQ multiplex PCR; TCRdb keeps in-frame clones, though not all of them. This table has about 360 clones, roughly 32% appearing once. Locally advanced or metastatic urothelial carcinoma affected all patients. Study-level points and caveats: When measured at 3 weeks, tumor-associated blood clones expanded more in durable-benefit patients.

The V call is TRBV23-1, the J call TRBJ2-4; 9 nucleotides align to TRBD1. TRBV23-1 is filed as an ORF, its function uncertain. The source of this sequence is a man aged 45 to 65 with urothelial cancer. Sequenced here: tumor tissue, sampled before atezolizumab (anti-PD-L1) treatment. The CDR3 reads CASSQGGGQGGDIQYF. The CDR3, as DNA: TGCGCCAGCAGCCAAGGGGGGGGACAGGGCGGAGACATTCAGTACTTC.